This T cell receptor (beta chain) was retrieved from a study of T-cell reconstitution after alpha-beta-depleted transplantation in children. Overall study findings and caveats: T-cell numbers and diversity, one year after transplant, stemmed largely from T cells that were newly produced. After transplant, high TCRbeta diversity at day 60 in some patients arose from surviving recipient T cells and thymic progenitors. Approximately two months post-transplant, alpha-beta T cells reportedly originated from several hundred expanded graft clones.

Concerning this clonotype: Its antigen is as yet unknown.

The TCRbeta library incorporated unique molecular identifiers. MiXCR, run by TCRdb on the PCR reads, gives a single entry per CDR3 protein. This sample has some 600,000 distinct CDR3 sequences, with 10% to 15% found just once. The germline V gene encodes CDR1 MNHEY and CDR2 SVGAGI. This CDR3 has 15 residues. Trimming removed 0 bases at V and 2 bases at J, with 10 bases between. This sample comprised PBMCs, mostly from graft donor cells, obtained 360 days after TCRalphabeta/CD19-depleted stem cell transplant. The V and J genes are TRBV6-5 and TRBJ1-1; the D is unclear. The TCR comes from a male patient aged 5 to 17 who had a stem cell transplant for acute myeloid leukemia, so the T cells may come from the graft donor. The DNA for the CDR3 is TGTGCCAGCAGTTACTCGAGGACGGTCAACACTGAAGCTTTCTTT. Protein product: CASSYSRTVNTEAFF.